This T cell receptor (beta chain) was documented in a study of T cell changes during pregnancy in multiple sclerosis. TCRdb's table, derived via immunoSEQ multiplex PCR, lists solely in-frame clones and lacks some. The table has about 22,000 clones, approximately 93% seen once. Germline CDR1 reads SGHNT; CDR2 reads YYREEE (reference sequence). The CDR3 length is 14 residues. Trimming took 4 bases from V and 4 from J; bases not matched to a gene: 5. The V call is TRBV5-4, the J call TRBJ1-2; TRBD1 agrees at 9 bases. The sequenced sample was CD4+ T cells from peripheral blood mononuclear cells, obtained after pregnancy. This clonotype was sampled from a female donor in good health, enrolled as a control in a pregnancy study. CDR3 bases: TGTGCCAGCAGCACGACAGGGGGTGGCTATGGCTACACCTTC. Protein sequence: CASSTTGGGYGYTF.